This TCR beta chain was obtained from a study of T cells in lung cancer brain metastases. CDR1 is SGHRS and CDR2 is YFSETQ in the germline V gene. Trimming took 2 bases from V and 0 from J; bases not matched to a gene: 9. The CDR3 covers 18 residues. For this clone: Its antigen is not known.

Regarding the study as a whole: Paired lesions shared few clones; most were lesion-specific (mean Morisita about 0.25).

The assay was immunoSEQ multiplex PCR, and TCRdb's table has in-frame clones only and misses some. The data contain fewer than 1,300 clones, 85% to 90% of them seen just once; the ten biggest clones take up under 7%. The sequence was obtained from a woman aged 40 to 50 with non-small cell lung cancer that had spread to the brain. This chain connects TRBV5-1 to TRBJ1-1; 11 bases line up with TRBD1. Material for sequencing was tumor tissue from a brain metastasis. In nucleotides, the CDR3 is TGCGCCAGCAGCTTAAAAATAGGGACAGGGGGAATGAACACTGAAGCTTTCTTT. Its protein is CASSLKIGTGGMNTEAFF. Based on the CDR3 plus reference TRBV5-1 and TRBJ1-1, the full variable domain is KAGVTQTPRYLIKTRGQQVTLSCSPISGHRSVSWYQQTPGQGLQFLFEYFSETQRNKGNFPGRFSGRQFSNSRSEMNVSTLELGDSALYLCASSLKIGTGGMNTEAFFGQGTRLTVV.